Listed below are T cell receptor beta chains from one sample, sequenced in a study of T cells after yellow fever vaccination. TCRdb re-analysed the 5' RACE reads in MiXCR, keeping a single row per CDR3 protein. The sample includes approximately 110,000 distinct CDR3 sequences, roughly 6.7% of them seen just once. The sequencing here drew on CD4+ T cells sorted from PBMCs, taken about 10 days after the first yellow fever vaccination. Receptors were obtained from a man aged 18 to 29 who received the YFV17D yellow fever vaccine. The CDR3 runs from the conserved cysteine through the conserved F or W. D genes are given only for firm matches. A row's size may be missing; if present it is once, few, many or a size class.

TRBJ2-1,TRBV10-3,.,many,CAISEKGPWIDNEQFF,TGTGCCATCAGTGAAAAGGGACCGTGGATAGACAATGAGCAGTTCTTC
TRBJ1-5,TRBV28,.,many,CASRRGPREAQHF,TGTGCCAGCAGGAGAGGTCCTAGGGAAGCCCAGCATTTT
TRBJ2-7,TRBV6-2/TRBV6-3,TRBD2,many,CASSTPGLTPYEQYF,TGTGCCAGCAGTACCCCGGGACTAACCCCCTACGAGCAGTACTTC
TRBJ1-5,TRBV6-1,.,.,CASSEAPGRGMYQPQHF,TGTGCCAGCAGTGAAGCGCCAGGCAGAGGAATGTATCAGCCCCAGCATTTT
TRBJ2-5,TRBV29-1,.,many,CSATSPWETQYF,TGCAGCGCCACGAGCCCCTGGGAGACCCAGTACTTC
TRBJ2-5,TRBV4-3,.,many,CASSQGRTRGTQYF,TGCGCCAGCAGCCAAGGGAGGACCCGCGGGACCCAGTACTTC
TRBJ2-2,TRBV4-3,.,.,CSTSQGIPGESWGELFF,TGCTCCACCAGCCAAGGAATACCAGGGGAATCGTGGGGGGAGCTGTTTTTT
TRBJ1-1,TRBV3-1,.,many,CASSQKGTVNTEAFF,TGTGCCAGCAGCCAGAAGGGCACGGTGAACACTGAAGCTTTCTTT
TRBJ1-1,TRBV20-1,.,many,CSARQMTLNTEAFF,TGCAGTGCCAGACAAATGACATTGAACACTGAAGCTTTCTTT
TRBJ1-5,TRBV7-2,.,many,CASSLGAGNRGDQPQHF,TGTGCCAGCAGCTTAGGGGCAGGGAATCGGGGGGATCAGCCCCAGCATTTT
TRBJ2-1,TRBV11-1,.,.,CASSFAGTSYNEQFF,TGTGCCAGCAGCTTTGCGGGAACCTCCTACAATGAGCAGTTCTTC
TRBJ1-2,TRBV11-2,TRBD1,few,CASSLDLTGGGGGYTF,TGTGCCAGCAGCTTAGATCTTACAGGGGGCGGAGGGGGCTACACCTTC
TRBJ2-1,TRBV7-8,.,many,CASSLVYNEQFF,TGTGCCAGCAGCTTAGTCTACAATGAGCAGTTCTTC
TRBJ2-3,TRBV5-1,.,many,CASRTGGRADTQYF,TGCGCCAGCAGGACTGGGGGTCGAGCAGATACGCAGTATTTT
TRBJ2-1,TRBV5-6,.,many,CASSLGRVYNEQFF,TGTGCCAGCAGCTTGGGCAGGGTATACAATGAGCAGTTCTTC
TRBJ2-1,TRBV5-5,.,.,CARSPGGNNEQFF,TGTGCCAGGAGCCCTGGGGGGAACAATGAGCAGTTCTTC
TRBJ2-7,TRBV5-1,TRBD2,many,CASSLFSTSGEQYF,TGCGCCAGCAGCTTGTTTTCGACTAGCGGCGAGCAGTACTTC
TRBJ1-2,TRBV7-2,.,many,CASSLSWGGDYGYTF,TGTGCCAGCAGCTTATCCTGGGGAGGAGACTATGGCTACACCTTC
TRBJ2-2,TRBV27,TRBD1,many,CASGRQGPDTGELFF,TGTGCCAGCGGACGACAGGGACCAGACACCGGGGAGCTGTTTTTT
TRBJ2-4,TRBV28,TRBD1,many,CASSGAGTGLAKNIQYF,TGTGCCAGCAGTGGGGCCGGGACAGGGTTGGCCAAAAACATTCAGTACTTC
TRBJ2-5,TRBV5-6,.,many,CASSSQGGFVETQYF,TGTGCCAGCAGCTCACAGGGAGGGTTTGTAGAGACCCAGTACTTC
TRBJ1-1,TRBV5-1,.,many,CASSLEIATEAFF,TGCGCCAGCAGCTTGGAGATAGCAACTGAAGCTTTCTTT
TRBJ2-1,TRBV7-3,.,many,CASSLTPAAGRNEQFF,TGTGCCAGCAGCTTAACCCCCGCCGCAGGGAGGAATGAGCAGTTCTTC
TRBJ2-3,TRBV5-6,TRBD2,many,CASSSSGGAFTDTQYF,TGTGCCAGCAGCTCGAGCGGGGGGGCCTTCACAGATACGCAGTATTTT
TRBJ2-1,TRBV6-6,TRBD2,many,CASFGGLYNEQFF,TGTGCCAGCTTCGGGGGACTATACAATGAGCAGTTCTTC
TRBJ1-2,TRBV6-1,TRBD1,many,CASSTGGQGYGYTF,TGTGCCAGCAGTACCGGGGGACAGGGCTATGGCTACACCTTC
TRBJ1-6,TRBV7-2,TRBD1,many,CASTLGDRPNSPLHF,TGTGCCAGCACCCTAGGGGACAGGCCCAATTCACCCCTCCACTTT
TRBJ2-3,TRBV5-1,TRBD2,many,CASSLTASGGTLTDTQYF,TGCGCCAGCAGCTTGACGGCTAGCGGGGGGACCCTCACAGATACGCAGTATTTT
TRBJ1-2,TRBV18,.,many,CASSPSGDYGYTF,TGTGCCAGCTCACCATCCGGGGACTATGGCTACACCTTC
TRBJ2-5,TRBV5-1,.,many,CASSLFGEQETQYF,TGCGCCAGCAGCTTGTTCGGAGAACAAGAGACCCAGTACTTC
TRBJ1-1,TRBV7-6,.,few,CASSSPSKAEAFF,TGTGCCAGCAGCTCACCCTCCAAGGCTGAAGCTTTCTTT
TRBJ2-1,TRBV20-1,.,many,CSDPDFSYNEQFF,TGCAGTGATCCGGACTTCTCCTACAATGAGCAGTTCTTC
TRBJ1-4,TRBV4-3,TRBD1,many,CASSRDRGNEKLFF,TGCGCCAGCAGCCGCGACAGGGGGAATGAAAAACTGTTTTTT
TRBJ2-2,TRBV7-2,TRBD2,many,CASSRGVNTGELFF,TGTGCCAGCAGCCGGGGGGTGAACACCGGGGAGCTGTTTTTT
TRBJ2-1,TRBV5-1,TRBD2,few,CASSLSGGINNEQFF,TGCGCCAGCAGCTTGAGCGGGGGGATTAACAATGAGCAGTTCTTC
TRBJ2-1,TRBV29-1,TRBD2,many,CSGTAGGRLVSYNEQFF,TGCAGCGGTACGGCGGGGGGCCGCTTAGTTTCCTACAATGAGCAGTTCTTC
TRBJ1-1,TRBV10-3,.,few,CAASGGMNTEAFF,TGTGCCGCCTCTGGGGGGATGAACACTGAAGCTTTCTTT
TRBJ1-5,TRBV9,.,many,CASSVRPAGQPQHF,TGTGCCAGCAGCGTTCGTCCGGCGGGGCAGCCCCAGCATTTT
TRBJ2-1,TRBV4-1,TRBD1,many,CASSQEGRDRVFGKQFF,TGCGCCAGCAGCCAAGAGGGGCGGGACAGGGTCTTCGGTAAGCAGTTCTTC
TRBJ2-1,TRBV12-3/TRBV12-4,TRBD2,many,CASSTSGGPPPREQFF,TGTGCCAGCAGTACTAGCGGGGGCCCACCCCCAAGGGAGCAGTTCTTC
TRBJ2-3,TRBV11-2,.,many,CASSLGLRYPAGADTQYF,TGTGCCAGCAGCTTAGGTTTGCGCTACCCTGCTGGGGCAGATACGCAGTATTTT
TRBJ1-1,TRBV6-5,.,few,CASSSHLQINTEAFF,TGTGCCAGCAGTTCCCATTTACAGATAAACACTGAAGCTTTCTTT
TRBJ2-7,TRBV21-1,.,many,CASSKIQGGSYEQYF,TGTGCCAGCAGCAAAATCCAGGGGGGCTCCTACGAGCAGTACTTC
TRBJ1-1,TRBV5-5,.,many,CASSSRFVPTEAFF,TGTGCCAGCAGCAGCCGTTTTGTTCCCACTGAAGCTTTCTTT
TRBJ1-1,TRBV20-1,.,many,CSAGVAGANTEAFF,TGCAGTGCTGGGGTTGCGGGGGCGAACACTGAAGCTTTCTTT
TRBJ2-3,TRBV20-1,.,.,CSARDPSESTDTQYF,TGCAGTGCTAGAGATCCGAGCGAAAGCACAGATACGCAGTATTTT
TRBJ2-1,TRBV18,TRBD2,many,CASSPTSGDNEQFF,TGTGCCAGCTCACCAACTAGCGGGGACAATGAGCAGTTCTTC
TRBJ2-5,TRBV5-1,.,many,CASSTGQTQETQYF,TGCGCCAGCAGCACCGGACAGACCCAAGAGACCCAGTACTTC
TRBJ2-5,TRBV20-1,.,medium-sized,CSARDLRQAEETQYF,TGCAGTGCTAGAGATCTGAGGCAGGCCGAAGAGACCCAGTACTTC